The 7 T cell receptor beta chains given below trace back to one sample, sequenced in a study of chemoradiotherapy in HPV16-positive cancers. Assay used: immunoSEQ multiplex PCR; TCRdb lists only in-frame clones, some missing. The sample carries 40,000 to 65,000 clones, roughly 90% recorded once. Sequences were derived from blood, sampled from a patient who underwent chemoradiotherapy. These receptors originate from a human donor with HPV-associated anogenital cancer.

The CDR3 sequence is CASSQDPTGMDTQYF. CDR3 bases: TGCGCCAGCAGCCAAGATCCTACAGGGATGGATACGCAGTATTTT. The V and J genes are TRBV4-1 and TRBJ2-3; weak D call: TRBD1 (6 bases). V lost 0 bases, J lost 6 bases, and 13 bases lay in between. Germline V gene lookup returns CDR1 MGHRA and CDR2 YSYEKL. CDR3 size: 15 residues.

This clone came up once. This likely stems from a read error, as it lies one base from a far larger clone. The rearrangement links TRBV15 to TRBJ1-2, with 8 positions matching TRBD1. The CDR3 loop spans 16 amino acids. The germline V gene encodes CDR1 LNHNV and CDR2 YYDKDF (reference sequence). V was clipped by 3 bases and J by 3 bases; unmatched bases: 9. This CDR3 is CATSRGAGQGHYGYTF. CDR3 in DNA: TGTGCCACCAGCAGGGGGGCCGGACAGGGCCACTATGGCTACACCTTC.

The chain uses TRBV29-1 and TRBJ1-5; TRBD1 is a possible D gene (5 bases). The CDR3 is 13 residues long. V shed 5 bases and J shed 4 bases, with 12 bases lying between them. Germline V CDR1 and CDR2: SQVTM, ANQGSEA. CDR3 region: CSVWDGGNQPQHF. DNA of the CDR3: TGCAGCGTTTGGGACGGTGGTAATCAGCCCCAGCATTTT.

This clone was seen only once. The V and J genes are TRBV7-8 and TRBJ1-2; 9 bases match TRBD1. V lost 4 bases to trimming and J lost 7 bases; unmatched junction nucleotides: 7. The CDR3 is 14 residues long. Per the germline V gene, CDR1 is SGHVS and CDR2 is FQNEAQ. CDR3 sequence: CASSYASTGGGYTF. CDR3 bases: TGTGCCAGCAGCTATGCTTCGACAGGGGGTGGCTACACCTTC.

This clone was counted once. The J gene is TRBJ2-1, the V gene TRBV30, with D perhaps TRBD2 (5 bases). The CDR3 is 14 amino acids. The V end lost 5 bases, the J end lost 3 bases, and 14 bases lay between the germline ends. Per the germline V gene, CDR1 is GTSNPN and CDR2 is SVGIG (reference sequence). CDR3: CAWDLKDFYNEQFF. The DNA for the CDR3 is TGTGCCTGGGACCTCAAGGACTTCTACAATGAGCAGTTCTTC. Using reference TRBV30 and TRBJ2-1 for the parts outside the CDR3, the full variable domain is SQTIHQWPATLVQPVGSPLSLECTVEGTSNPNLYWYRQAAGRGLQLLFYSVGIGQISSEVPQNLSASRPQDRQFILSSKKLLLSDSGFYLCAWDLKDFYNEQFFGPGTRLTVL.

In DNA, the CDR3 is TGTGCCAGCAGCAAAGAAAGGCCAGATACCGAAGAGACCCAGTACTTC. It specifies CASSKERPDTEETQYF. The chain combines TRBV21-1 with TRBJ2-5. TRBV21-1 is classified as a pseudogene. This CDR3 has 16 residues.

This chain connects TRBV27 to TRBJ2-1, with 15 nucleotides matching TRBD2. The CDR3 has 17 amino acids. Germline V gene data show CDR1 as MNHEY and CDR2 as SMNVEV (reference sequence). With 4 bases clipped from V and 6 bases from J, the junction kept 7 bases outside the gene matches. Here the CDR3 reads CASSSGLAGGSGNEQFF. The CDR3 DNA sequence: TGTGCCAGCAGTTCCGGACTAGCGGGGGGGTCGGGCAATGAGCAGTTCTTC.